The source of this TCR beta chain is a study of blood T cell repertoires in COVID-19. Only in-frame clones appear in the TCRdb table, and some are missing; sequencing was by immunoSEQ multiplex PCR. The repertoire has roughly 140,000 clones, over 75% of them found once; the top ten carry 2.5% to 3.5%. CDR1 and CDR2 from the germline V gene are MGHRA and YSYEKL. The CDR3 runs 17 residues. V trimming: 4 bases; J trimming: 4 bases; junction bases outside the gene matches: 6. This rearrangement joins TRBV4-1 to TRBJ2-1; 14 bases are shared with TRBD2. Sequencing was performed on peripheral blood. The clonotype originates from a woman aged 60 to 75 with active COVID-19. The CDR3 here is CASSLGTSGSFYNEQFF. The DNA for the CDR3 is TGCGCCAGCAGCCTCGGGACTAGCGGGAGCTTTTACAATGAGCAGTTCTTC.